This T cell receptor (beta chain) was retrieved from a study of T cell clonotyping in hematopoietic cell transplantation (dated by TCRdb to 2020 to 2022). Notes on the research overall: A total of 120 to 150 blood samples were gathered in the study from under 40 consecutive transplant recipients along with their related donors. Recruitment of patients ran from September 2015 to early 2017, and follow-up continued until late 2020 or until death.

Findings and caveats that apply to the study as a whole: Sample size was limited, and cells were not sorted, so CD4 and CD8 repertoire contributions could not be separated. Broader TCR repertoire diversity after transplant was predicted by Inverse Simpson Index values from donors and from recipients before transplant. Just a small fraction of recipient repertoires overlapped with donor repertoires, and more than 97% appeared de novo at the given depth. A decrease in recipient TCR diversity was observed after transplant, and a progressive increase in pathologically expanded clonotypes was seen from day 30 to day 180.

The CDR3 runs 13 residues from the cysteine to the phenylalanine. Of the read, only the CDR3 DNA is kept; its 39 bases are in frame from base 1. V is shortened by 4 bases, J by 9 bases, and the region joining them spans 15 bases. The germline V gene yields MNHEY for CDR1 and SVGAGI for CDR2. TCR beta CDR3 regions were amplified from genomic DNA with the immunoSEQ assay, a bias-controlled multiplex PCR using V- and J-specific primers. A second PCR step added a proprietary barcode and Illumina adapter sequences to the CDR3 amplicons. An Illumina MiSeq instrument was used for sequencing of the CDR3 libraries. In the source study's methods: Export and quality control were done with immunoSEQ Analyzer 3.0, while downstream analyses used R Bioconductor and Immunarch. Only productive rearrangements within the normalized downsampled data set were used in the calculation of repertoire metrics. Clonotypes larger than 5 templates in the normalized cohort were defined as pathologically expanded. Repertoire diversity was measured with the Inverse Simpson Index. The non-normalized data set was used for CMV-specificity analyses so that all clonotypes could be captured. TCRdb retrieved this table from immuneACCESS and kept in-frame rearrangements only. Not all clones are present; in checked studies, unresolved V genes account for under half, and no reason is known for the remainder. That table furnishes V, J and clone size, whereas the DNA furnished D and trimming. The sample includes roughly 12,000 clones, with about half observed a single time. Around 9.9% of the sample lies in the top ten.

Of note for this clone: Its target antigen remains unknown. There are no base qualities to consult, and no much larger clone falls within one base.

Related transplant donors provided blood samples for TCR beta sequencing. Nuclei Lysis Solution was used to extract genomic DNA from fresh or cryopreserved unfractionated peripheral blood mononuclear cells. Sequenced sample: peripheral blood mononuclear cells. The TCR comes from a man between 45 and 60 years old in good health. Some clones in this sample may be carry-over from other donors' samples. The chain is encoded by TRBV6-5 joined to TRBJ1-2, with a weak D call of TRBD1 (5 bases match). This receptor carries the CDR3 CASSSPGPRRYTF. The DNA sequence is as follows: TGTGCCAGCAGTTCCCCGGGACCGAGGCGCTACACCTTC.